This entry is about one T cell receptor (beta chain). Adults between roughly 18 and 95 years of age took part from fewer than 30 US areas. Profiled with immunoSEQ multiplex PCR; TCRdb holds only in-frame clones, not every one. The sample records some 260,000 clones, about 89% being singletons. The data were obtained in a study of blood T cell repertoires in COVID-19. Study background: In each case, the material was cDNA or gDNA derived from T cells, B-cell-depleted T cells, or PBMCs.

Germline V gene lookup returns CDR1 MGHRA and CDR2 YSYEKL. V lost 4 bases, J lost 4 bases, and 4 bases stayed unmatched. The CDR3 consists of 15 residues. The rearrangement uses TRBV4-1 and TRBJ2-5; 12 nucleotides align to TRBD2. The specimen sequenced was PBMCs or T cells enriched from blood (not recorded which). The source of this sequence is a man between 35 and 55 years old who had recovered from COVID-19. CDR3 sequence (DNA): TGCGCCAGCAGCCTGACTAGCGGGGGCCCAGAGACCCAGTACTTC. Translation gives CASSLTSGGPETQYF.